The rows below give T cell receptor beta chains drawn from one sample of a study of tumor-infiltrating lymphocytes in localized non-small cell lung cancer. The assay was immunoSEQ multiplex PCR, and TCRdb's table has in-frame clones only and misses some. The sample holds some 10,000 clones, about three fifths seen once. The sequencing input was uninvolved lung tissue not adjacent to the tumor. The receptors shown here come from a human donor with non-small cell lung cancer. Each CDR3 is given with its conserved first and last residue. D genes are given only for firm matches. The size of a clone is reported for some rows only, either as once, few or many, or as a class for expanded clones.

D: -; size: medium-sized; length: 13; V: TRBV9; J: TRBJ1-5; DNA: TGTGCCAGCAGCGCTACAGACAATCAGCCCCAGCATTTT; CDR3: CASSATDNQPQHF
D: -; size: -; length: 14; V: TRBV7-6; J: TRBJ2-5; DNA: TGTGCCAGCAGCTTAGTTAGTACAAAGGAGACCCAGTACTTC; CDR3: CASSLVSTKETQYF
D: -; size: -; length: 16; V: TRBV15; J: TRBJ1-5; DNA: TGTGCCACCAGCAGAAGAGGCAGGAATAGCAATCAGCCCCAGCATTTT; CDR3: CATSRRGRNSNQPQHF
D: TRBD1; size: -; length: 15; V: TRBV19; J: TRBJ1-6; DNA: TGTGCCAGTAGTCGGACAGGGGGCGCGGGATCACCCCTCCACTTT; CDR3: CASSRTGGAGSPLHF
D: TRBD1; size: few; length: 13; V: TRBV6-5; J: TRBJ1-3; DNA: TGTGCCAGCAGTGAGTACAGGGGCGACACCATATATTTT; CDR3: CASSEYRGDTIYF
D: -; size: medium-sized; length: 14; V: TRBV7-9; J: TRBJ1-3; DNA: TGTGCCAGCAGCCCTGGTAGCTCTGGAAACACCATATATTTT; CDR3: CASSPGSSGNTIYF
D: TRBD1; size: -; length: 14; V: TRBV19; J: TRBJ1-4; DNA: TGTGCCAGTAGAGGAGGGAGGGGGCGTGAAAAACTGTTTTTT; CDR3: CASRGGRGREKLFF
D: -; size: -; length: 13; V: TRBV28; J: TRBJ2-5; DNA: TGTGCCAGCAGTTTATACGGGAAGGAGACCCAGTACTTC; CDR3: CASSLYGKETQYF
D: TRBD1; size: medium-sized; length: 13; V: TRBV27; J: TRBJ1-5; DNA: TGTGCCAGCAGTTCCAGGGGGGGTCAGCCCCAGCATTTT; CDR3: CASSSRGGQPQHF
D: -; size: medium-sized; length: 16; V: TRBV4-2; J: TRBJ1-3; DNA: TGTGCCAGCAGCCCCCCCGGTCTGGGCTCTGGAAACACCATATATTTT; CDR3: CASSPPGLGSGNTIYF
D: -; size: -; length: 13; V: TRBV6-5; J: TRBJ2-2; DNA: TGTGCCACCGGACGCTTCGGGGGCGGGGAGCTGTTTTTT; CDR3: CATGRFGGGELFF
D: TRBD2; size: medium-sized; length: 18; V: TRBV11-2; J: TRBJ2-7; DNA: TGTGCCAGCAGCTTAGGACTAGCGGGGGTAGGTACCGCCTACGAGCAGTACTTC; CDR3: CASSLGLAGVGTAYEQYF
D: TRBD1; size: -; length: 16; V: TRBV11-2; J: TRBJ1-2; DNA: TGTGCCAGCAGCTTAGATCCGGGACAGGGAAACTATGGCTACACCTTC; CDR3: CASSLDPGQGNYGYTF